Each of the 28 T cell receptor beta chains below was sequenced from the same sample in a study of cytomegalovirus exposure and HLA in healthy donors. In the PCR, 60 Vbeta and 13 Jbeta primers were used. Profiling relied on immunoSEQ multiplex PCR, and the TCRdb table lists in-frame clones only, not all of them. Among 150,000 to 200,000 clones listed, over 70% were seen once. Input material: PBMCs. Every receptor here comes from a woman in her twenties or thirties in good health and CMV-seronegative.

Here the CDR3 reads CASSRRDSYEQYF. The CDR3 DNA reads TGTGCCAGCAGCAGACGGGACAGCTACGAGCAGTACTTC. The rearrangement joins TRBV9 to TRBJ2-7; TRBD1 matches 7 bases. Germline CDR1 and CDR2: SGDLS and YYNGEE. The CDR3 is made up of 13 amino acids. Trimming cost V 4 bases and J 3 bases; bases outside gene matches: 4. Using reference TRBV9 and TRBJ2-7 for the parts outside the CDR3, the full variable domain is DSGVTQTPKHLITATGQRVTLRCSPRSGDLSVYWYQQSLDQGLQFLIQYYNGEERAKGNILERFSAQQFPDLHSELNLSSLELGDSALYFCASSRRDSYEQYFGPGTRLTVT.

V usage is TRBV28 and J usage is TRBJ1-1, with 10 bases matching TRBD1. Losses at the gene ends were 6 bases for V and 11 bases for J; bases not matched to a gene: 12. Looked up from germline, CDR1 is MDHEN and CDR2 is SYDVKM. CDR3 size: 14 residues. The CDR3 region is CASSFLGQGGSAFF. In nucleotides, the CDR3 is TGTGCCAGCAGCTTCCTAGGACAGGGGGGATCGGCTTTCTTT. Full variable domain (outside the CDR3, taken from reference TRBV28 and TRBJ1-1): DVKVTQSSRYLVKRTGEKVFLECVQDMDHENMFWYRQDPGLGLRLIYFSYDVKMKEKGDIPEGYSVSREKKERFSLILESASTNQTSMYLCASSFLGQGGSAFFGQGTRLTVV.

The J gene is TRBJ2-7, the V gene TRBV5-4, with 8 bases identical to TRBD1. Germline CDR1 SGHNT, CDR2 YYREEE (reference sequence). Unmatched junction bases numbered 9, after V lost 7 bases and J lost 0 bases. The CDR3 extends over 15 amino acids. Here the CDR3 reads CASRIAGGPSYEQYF. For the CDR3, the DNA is TGTGCCAGCCGAATAGCAGGGGGCCCCTCCTACGAGCAGTACTTC.

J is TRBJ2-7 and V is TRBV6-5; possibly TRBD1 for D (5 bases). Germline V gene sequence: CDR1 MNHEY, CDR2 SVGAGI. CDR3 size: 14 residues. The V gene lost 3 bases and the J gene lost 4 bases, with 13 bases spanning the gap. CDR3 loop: CASSYTPGPYEQYF. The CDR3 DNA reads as TGTGCCAGCAGTTATACTCCAGGGCCTTACGAGCAGTACTTC.

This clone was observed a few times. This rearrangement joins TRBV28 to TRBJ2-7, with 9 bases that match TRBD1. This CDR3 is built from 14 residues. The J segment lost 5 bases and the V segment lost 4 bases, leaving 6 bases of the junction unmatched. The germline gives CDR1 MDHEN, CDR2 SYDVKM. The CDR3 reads CASSSGTGIHEQYF. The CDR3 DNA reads TGTGCCAGCAGTTCCGGGACAGGGATACACGAGCAGTACTTC.

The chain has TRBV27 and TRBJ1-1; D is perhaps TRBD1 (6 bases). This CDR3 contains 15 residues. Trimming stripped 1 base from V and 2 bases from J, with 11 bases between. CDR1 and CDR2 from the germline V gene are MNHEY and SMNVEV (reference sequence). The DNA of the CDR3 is TGTGCCAGCAGTTTATTAGGGGGAGTTAACACTGAAGCTTTCTTT. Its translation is CASSLLGGVNTEAFF.

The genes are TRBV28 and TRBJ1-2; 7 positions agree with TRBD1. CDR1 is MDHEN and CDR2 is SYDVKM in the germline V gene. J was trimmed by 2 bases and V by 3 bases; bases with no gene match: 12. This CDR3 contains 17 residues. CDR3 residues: CASSFILGTAGNYGYTF. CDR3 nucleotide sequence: TGTGCCAGCAGTTTCATCCTAGGGACAGCCGGGAACTATGGCTACACCTTC.

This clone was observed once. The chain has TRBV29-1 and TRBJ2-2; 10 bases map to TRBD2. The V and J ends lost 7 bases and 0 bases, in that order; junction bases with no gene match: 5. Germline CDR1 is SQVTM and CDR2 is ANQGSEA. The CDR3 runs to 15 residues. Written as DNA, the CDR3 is TGCAGCGCCGGAACTAGCGGGGCGAACACCGGGGAGCTGTTTTTT. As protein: CSAGTSGANTGELFF.

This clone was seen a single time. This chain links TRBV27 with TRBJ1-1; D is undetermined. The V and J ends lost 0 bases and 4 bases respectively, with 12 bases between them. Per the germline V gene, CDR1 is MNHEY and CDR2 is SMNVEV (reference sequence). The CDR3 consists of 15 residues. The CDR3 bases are TGTGCCAGCAGTTTATCGATCGGAGGGCCCACTGAAGCTTTCTTT. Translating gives CASSLSIGGPTEAFF.

CDR3 coding DNA: TGTGCCAGCAGCTTGGCAGGGAATAGCGGGCTGGATACGCAGTATTTT. Protein: CASSLAGNSGLDTQYF. The chain is built from TRBV5-4 and TRBJ2-3, with 7 nucleotides matching TRBD2. The CDR3 covers 16 residues. The V and J ends lost 0 bases and 6 bases, in that order; junction bases with no gene match: 10. CDR1 and CDR2 from the germline V gene are SGHNT and YYREEE (reference sequence).

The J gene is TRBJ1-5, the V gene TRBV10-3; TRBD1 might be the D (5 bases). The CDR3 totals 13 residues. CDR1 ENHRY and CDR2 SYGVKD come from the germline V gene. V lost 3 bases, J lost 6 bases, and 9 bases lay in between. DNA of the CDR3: TGTGCCATCAGTGACCAGGGAAGTCAGCCCCAGCATTTT. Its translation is CAISDQGSQPQHF.

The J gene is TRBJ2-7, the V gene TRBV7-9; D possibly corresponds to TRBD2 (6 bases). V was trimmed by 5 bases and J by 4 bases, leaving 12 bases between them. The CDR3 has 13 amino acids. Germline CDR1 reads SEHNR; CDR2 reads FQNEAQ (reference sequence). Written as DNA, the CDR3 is TGTGCCAGCAGCGTACGGGACTCGTACGAGCAGTACTTC. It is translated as CASSVRDSYEQYF.

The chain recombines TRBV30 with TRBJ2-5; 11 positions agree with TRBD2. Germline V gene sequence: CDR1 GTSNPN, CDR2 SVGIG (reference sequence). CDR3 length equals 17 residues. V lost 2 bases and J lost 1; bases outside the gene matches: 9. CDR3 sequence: CAWSPTRTSGSQETQYF. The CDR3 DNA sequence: TGTGCCTGGAGTCCGACCCGGACTAGCGGGTCCCAAGAGACCCAGTACTTC.

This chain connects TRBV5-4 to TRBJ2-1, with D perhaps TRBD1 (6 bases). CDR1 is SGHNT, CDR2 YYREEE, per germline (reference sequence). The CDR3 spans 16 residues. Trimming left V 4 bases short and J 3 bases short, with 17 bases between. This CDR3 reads CASSGRGNRVYNEQFF. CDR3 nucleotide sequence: TGTGCCAGCAGCGGAAGGGGCAACAGGGTCTACAATGAGCAGTTCTTC.

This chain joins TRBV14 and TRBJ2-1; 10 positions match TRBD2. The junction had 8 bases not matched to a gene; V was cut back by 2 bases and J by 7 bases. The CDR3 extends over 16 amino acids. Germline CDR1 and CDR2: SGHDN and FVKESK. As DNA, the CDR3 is TGTGCCAGCAGCCAATCGAGCGGGAGGGGTTTGAATGAGCAGTTCTTC. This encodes CASSQSSGRGLNEQFF.

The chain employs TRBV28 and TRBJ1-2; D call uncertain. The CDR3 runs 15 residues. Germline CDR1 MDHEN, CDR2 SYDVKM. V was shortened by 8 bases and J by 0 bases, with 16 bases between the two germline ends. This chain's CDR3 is CASALTRSSNYGYTF. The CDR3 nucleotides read TGTGCCAGCGCTCTAACGAGAAGTTCTAACTATGGCTACACCTTC.

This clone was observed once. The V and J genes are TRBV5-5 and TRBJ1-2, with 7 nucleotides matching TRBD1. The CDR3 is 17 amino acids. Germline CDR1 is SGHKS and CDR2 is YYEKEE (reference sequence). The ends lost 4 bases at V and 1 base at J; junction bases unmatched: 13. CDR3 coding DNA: TGTGCCAGCAGCCGGACACAACAGGGGAGCCTTAACTATGGCTACACCTTC. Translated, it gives CASSRTQQGSLNYGYTF.

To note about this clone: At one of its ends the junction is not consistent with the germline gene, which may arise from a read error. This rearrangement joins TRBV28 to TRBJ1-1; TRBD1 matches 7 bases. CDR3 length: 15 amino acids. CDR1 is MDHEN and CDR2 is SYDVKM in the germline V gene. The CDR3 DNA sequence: TGTGCCACCAGTTACAGGGGCCGGAGGGGCACTGAAGCTTTCTTT. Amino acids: CATSYRGRRGTEAFF.

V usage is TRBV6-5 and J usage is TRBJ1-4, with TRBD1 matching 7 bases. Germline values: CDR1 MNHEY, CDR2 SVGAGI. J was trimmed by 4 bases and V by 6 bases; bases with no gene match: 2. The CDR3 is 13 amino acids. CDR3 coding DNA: TGTGCCAGCAGAAGGGGGCTTAATGAAAAACTGTTTTTT. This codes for CASRRGLNEKLFF.

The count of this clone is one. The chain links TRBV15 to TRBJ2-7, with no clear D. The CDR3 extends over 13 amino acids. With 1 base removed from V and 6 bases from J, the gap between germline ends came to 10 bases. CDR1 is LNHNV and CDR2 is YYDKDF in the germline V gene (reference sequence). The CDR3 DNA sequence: TGTGCCACCAGCAGAGTCTCCCAGGCCGAGCAGTACTTC. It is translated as CATSRVSQAEQYF.

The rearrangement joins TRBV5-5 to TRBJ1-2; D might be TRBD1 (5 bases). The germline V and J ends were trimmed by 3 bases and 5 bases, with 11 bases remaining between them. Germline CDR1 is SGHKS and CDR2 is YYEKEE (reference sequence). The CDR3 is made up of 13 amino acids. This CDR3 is CASSSQGAYGYTF. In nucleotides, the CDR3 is TGTGCCAGCAGCTCTCAGGGCGCTTATGGCTACACCTTC.

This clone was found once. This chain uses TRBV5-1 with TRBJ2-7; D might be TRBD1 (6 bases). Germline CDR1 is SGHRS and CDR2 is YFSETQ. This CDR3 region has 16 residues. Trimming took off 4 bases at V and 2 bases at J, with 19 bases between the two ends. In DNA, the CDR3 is TGCGCCAGCAGCCCGGTGGCGGACAGAGTTACCTACGAGCAGTACTTC. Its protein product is CASSPVADRVTYEQYF.

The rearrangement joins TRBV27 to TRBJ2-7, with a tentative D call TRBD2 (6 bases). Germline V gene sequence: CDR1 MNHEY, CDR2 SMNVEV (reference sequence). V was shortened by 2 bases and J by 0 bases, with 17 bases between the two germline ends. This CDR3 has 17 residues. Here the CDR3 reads CASSLAGGTENSYEQYF. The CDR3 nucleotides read TGTGCCAGCAGTTTAGCAGGAGGGACGGAAAACTCCTACGAGCAGTACTTC.

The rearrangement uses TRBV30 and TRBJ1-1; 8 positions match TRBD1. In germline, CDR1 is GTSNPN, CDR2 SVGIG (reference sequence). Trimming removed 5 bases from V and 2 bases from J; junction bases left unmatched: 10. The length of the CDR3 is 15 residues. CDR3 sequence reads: CAWGGLTGANTEAFF. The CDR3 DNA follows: TGTGCCTGGGGGGGCCTGACAGGGGCAAACACTGAAGCTTTCTTT.

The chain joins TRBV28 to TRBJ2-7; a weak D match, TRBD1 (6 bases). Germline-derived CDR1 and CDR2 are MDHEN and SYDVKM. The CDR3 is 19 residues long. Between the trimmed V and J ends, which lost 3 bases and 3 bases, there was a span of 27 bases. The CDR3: CASSLTSGTNRVDYYEQYF. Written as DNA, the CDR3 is TGTGCCAGCAGTTTGACCTCCGGGACAAACAGAGTCGACTACTACGAGCAGTACTTC.

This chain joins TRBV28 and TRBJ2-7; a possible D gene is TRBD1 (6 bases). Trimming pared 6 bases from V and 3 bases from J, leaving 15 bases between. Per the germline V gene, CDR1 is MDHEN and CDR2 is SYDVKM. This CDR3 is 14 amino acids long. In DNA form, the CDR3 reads TGTGCCAGCAGCCCGGGACAACTGCGCTACGAGCAGTACTTC. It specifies CASSPGQLRYEQYF.

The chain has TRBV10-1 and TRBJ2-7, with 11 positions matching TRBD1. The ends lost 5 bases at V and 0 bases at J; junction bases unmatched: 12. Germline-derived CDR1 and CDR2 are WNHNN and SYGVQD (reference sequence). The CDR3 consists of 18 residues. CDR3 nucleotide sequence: TGCGCCAGCAGTCCCGGGACAGGGGGGCGCCTATTCTCCTACGAGCAGTACTTC. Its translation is CASSPGTGGRLFSYEQYF.

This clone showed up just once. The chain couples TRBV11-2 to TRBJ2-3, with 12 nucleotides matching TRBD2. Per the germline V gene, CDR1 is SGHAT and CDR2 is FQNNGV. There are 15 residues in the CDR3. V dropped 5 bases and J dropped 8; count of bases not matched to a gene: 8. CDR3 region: CASSPQTSGGGTQYF. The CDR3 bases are TGTGCCAGCAGCCCGCAGACTAGCGGGGGAGGTACGCAGTATTTT.